This T cell receptor (beta chain) was sequenced in a study of cytomegalovirus exposure and HLA in healthy donors. Trimming cost V 6 bases and J 1 base, with 12 bases left between them. Germline values: CDR1 MDHEN, CDR2 SYDVKM. The CDR3 spans 14 residues. The PCR ran on 60 Vbeta and 13 Jbeta primers. The data were produced by immunoSEQ multiplex PCR, yet TCRdb's version contains in-frame clones alone and is incomplete. Seen here are more than 110,000 clones, approximately 82% observed once, and the top ten hold 1.4%. Sequenced material: PBMCs. V usage is TRBV28 and J usage is TRBJ2-5; D ambiguous. The origin of this receptor is a man younger than 45 in good health and CMV-seropositive. CDR3 amino acids: CASSVPGTQETQYF. DNA of the CDR3: TGTGCCAGCAGCGTACCGGGTACCCAAGAGACCCAGTACTTC.